Shown below are 14 T cell receptor beta chains from a single sample sequenced in a study of T cell responses to AZD1222 COVID-19 vaccine. Using immunoSEQ multiplex PCR, the repertoire was profiled, and TCRdb retains in-frame clones only, with some absent. The sample has about 110,000 clones, approximately 85% seen once; the top ten hold roughly 4.8%. This specimen was peripheral blood, taken on day 0 of AZD1222 vaccination. Receptor source: an adult in good health.

The chain combines TRBV7-2 with TRBJ2-1; 9 bases fit TRBD2. Germline loops: CDR1 SGHTA, CDR2 FQGNSA. Trimming cost V 5 bases and J 7 bases; bases outside gene matches: 15. CDR3 length: 17 amino acids. CDR3 DNA sequence: TGTGCCAGCAGCGAGACAGCGGGAGGCTGGGTTAGGAATGAGCAGTTCTTC. This translates into CASSETAGGWVRNEQFF.

The chain recombines TRBV12-3 or TRBV12-4 with TRBJ2-7; no firm D call. The CDR3 is 12 amino acids. Trimming took 5 bases from V and 5 from J, leaving 10 bases between them. The CDR3 reads CASSKVGNEQYF. CDR3 coding DNA: TGTGCCAGCAGTAAGGTAGGGAACGAGCAGTACTTC.

V is TRBV7-3 and J is TRBJ1-3; possible D gene TRBD1, 5 bases. Trimming took off 4 bases at V and 0 bases at J, with 19 bases between the two ends. CDR1 and CDR2 (germline): SGHTA, FQGTGA. CDR3 length equals 18 residues. CDR3 sequence (DNA): TGTGCCAGCAGCTCCAAAGGCCCTGGGGCAGACTCTGGAAACACCATATATTTT. This encodes CASSSKGPGADSGNTIYF.

The J gene is TRBJ1-3, the V gene TRBV4-1; D is ambiguous. Trimming cost V 4 bases and J 0 bases, with 10 bases left between them. Per germline, CDR1 MGHRA and CDR2 YSYEKL. CDR3 length: 15 residues. CDR3: CASSPDRTSGNTIYF. CDR3 sequence (DNA): TGCGCCAGCAGCCCGGACCGCACCTCTGGAAACACCATATATTTT.

The DNA of the CDR3 is TGTGCCAGCAGTTACTCGACTGAAGCCACCTCACCCCTCCACTTT. This gives the protein CASSYSTEATSPLHF. This chain joins TRBV6-5 and TRBJ1-6; D uncertain. Germline CDR1 MNHEY, CDR2 SVGAGI. Between the trimmed V and J ends, which lost 0 bases and 10 bases, there was a span of 13 bases. The CDR3 is 15 residues long.

This clone has only a few counts. The CDR3 sequence: CASSREVRNSPLHF. The DNA of the CDR3 is TGTGCCAGCAGTCGGGAGGTACGCAATTCACCCCTCCACTTT. J is TRBJ1-6 and V is TRBV28, with D uncertain. This CDR3 has 14 amino acids. In germline, CDR1 is MDHEN, CDR2 SYDVKM. V lost 5 bases to trimming and J lost 7 bases, with 12 bases between them.

The chain joins TRBV24-1 to TRBJ1-5; tentative D call: TRBD1 (5 bases). Per the germline V gene, CDR1 is KGHDR and CDR2 is SFDVKD. The V end lost 3 bases, the J end lost 6 bases, and 8 bases lay between the germline ends. The CDR3 loop spans 13 amino acids. This chain's CDR3 is CATSDTRGQPQHF. CDR3 coding DNA: TGTGCCACCAGTGATACGAGGGGTCAGCCCCAGCATTTT.

The genes are TRBV7-2 and TRBJ1-4; 8 positions match TRBD1. V shed 5 bases, J shed 8 bases, and the junction held 10 bases outside the gene matches. Germline values: CDR1 SGHTA, CDR2 FQGNSA. CDR3 size: 15 residues. The CDR3 region has the DNA TGTGCCAGCAGCCCGACAGGGGACCGAGAAGAAAAACTGTTTTTT. Translated, it gives CASSPTGDREEKLFF. Combining the CDR3 with reference TRBV7-2 and TRBJ1-4 gives the whole variable domain GAGVSQSPSNKVTEKGKDVELRCDPISGHTALYWYRQSLGQGLEFLIYFQGNSAPDKSGLPSDRFSAERTGGSVSTLTIQRTQQEDSAVYLCASSPTGDREEKLFFGSGTQLSVL.

The rearrangement uses TRBV24-1 and TRBJ2-7, with 8 positions matching TRBD1. In germline, CDR1 is KGHDR, CDR2 SFDVKD. The CDR3 sequence is 14 residues long. V was clipped by 4 bases and J by 7 bases; unmatched bases: 8. The CDR3 sequence is CATSDPGQGGEQYF. The CDR3 DNA sequence: TGTGCCACCAGTGACCCCGGACAGGGCGGGGAGCAGTACTTC.

This chain connects TRBV5-6 to TRBJ2-5; no reliable D call. Germline V gene lookup returns CDR1 SGHDT and CDR2 YYEEEE. Trimming took off 4 bases at V and 0 bases at J, with 16 bases between the two ends. The CDR3 spans 16 residues. CDR3 in amino acids: CASSPRVGNYQETQYF. In DNA, the CDR3 is TGTGCCAGCAGCCCCCGGGTAGGGAACTACCAAGAGACCCAGTACTTC.

The chain links TRBV3-1 (or the pseudogene TRBV3-2) to TRBJ1-1; D unclear. Trimming shortened V by 4 bases and J by 5 bases, and 11 bases separated the two germline ends. The germline V gene has CDR1 LGHDT and CDR2 YNNKEL (reference sequence). The CDR3 consists of 13 residues. CDR3 sequence reads: CASSLGLATEAFF. For the CDR3, the DNA is TGTGCCAGCAGCCTTGGCCTGGCGACTGAAGCTTTCTTT.

The chain links TRBV27 to TRBJ1-1; unclear D gene. Germline-derived CDR1 and CDR2 are MNHEY and SMNVEV (reference sequence). With 7 bases removed from V and 1 base from J, the gap between germline ends came to 13 bases. CDR3 size: 14 residues. The CDR3 here is CASIRMGGNTEAFF. In DNA form, the CDR3 reads TGTGCCAGCATTCGGATGGGAGGGAACACTGAAGCTTTCTTT.

The V gene is TRBV7-9, the J gene TRBJ2-7; 9 positions agree with TRBD2. CDR3 length equals 14 residues. Trimming removed 2 bases from V and 6 bases from J; junction bases left unmatched: 5. The V gene's germline CDR1 is SEHNR and CDR2 FQNEAQ (reference sequence). The CDR3 bases are TGTGCCAGCAGCTTATGGCGGGAGGGGGGCGAGCAGTACTTC. Its protein product is CASSLWREGGEQYF.

As regards this clone: Germline and junction disagree at one end, which may indicate a read error. This chain uses TRBV24-1 with TRBJ1-5, with D maybe TRBD1 (5 bases). Germline V lookup: CDR1 KGHDR, CDR2 SFDVKD. This CDR3 is built from 17 residues. The chain's CDR3 is CATSDFKGRAQSSTLFF. DNA of the CDR3: TGTGCCACCAGTGATTTCAAAGGCAGGGCTCAATCATCGACGCTTTTCTTT.